This T cell receptor (beta chain) was found in a study of cytomegalovirus exposure and HLA in healthy donors (dated by TCRdb to about 2017). Regarding the study in general: According to an earlier analysis of 587 of the donors, about 179 million T cells yielded some 110 million unique TCR beta sequences and approximately 300 Gb of sequence data. Around 320 gigabases of sequencing data and tens of millions of unique TCR sequences were included in an early release covering about 700 HLA-typed donors. Rather than using new phenotypic data, the later analysis identified candidate immune exposures from TCR beta sequences and from how often those sequences occurred across donors. Roughly 5 DR-DQ haplotypes were handled as single units for association and clustering, since linkage in the cohort was strong. The study combined high-throughput TCR immunosequencing, statistical association of individual TCRs with disease status, and machine learning to predict cytomegalovirus infection status. Along with the approximately 700-subject first cohort, a separate validation cohort of over 90 different subjects was used. An earlier analysis of about 600 of the donors used high-throughput TCR beta sequencing to judge whether each TCR beta V gene segment behaved as functional or pseudogenic. Every repertoire in the discovery cohort had been generated on one and the same sequencing platform. Of the 398 genotyped donors, approximately 83% fell in the genetic ancestry cluster associated with self-reported Caucasian donors. The study aimed to test whether cataloging public T cell receptors could reveal signatures of past pathogen exposure. Among around 400 genotyped donors of the cohort, an average of roughly 240,000 unique TCR beta nucleotide sequences were sequenced per donor, around 20% of them non-productive. Genome-wide SNP genotypes for about three fifths of the 666 donors were used in a later genetic analysis, which treated that subset as a discovery cohort. The number of donors typed differed by locus, with about 629-640 for A, B, C, DRB1 and DQB1, around 500 for DQA1, 600 to 610 for DPA1, and over 400 for DPB1. A later analysis re-analyzed previously published TCR beta repertoires from approximately 670 donors and added high-resolution HLA genotyping to study TCR occurrence patterns. Class I and class II HLA loci were covered by the typing at four-digit resolution. Donor age, sex, ethnicity and CMV serostatus were collected together with the repertoire data. The study profiled the T cell repertoires of about 640 subjects by immunosequencing and related them to cytomegalovirus serostatus. What the work shows at the level of the full study, not this receptor alone: An association between a missense DCLRE1C variant and V-gene and J-gene trimming of TCR beta chains was found in a later genetic analysis and replicated in an independent cohort. In a later analysis, the rate of TCR association differed among HLA loci, with DRB1 alleles having the most associated TCRs and HLA-C alleles having the fewest. Sequencing depth was assumed to be roughly uniform across donors in the presence/absence analyses, though that assumption may not hold. A total of roughly 160 TCR beta chains were listed by the study as associated with cytomegalovirus. Most TCR sequences were observed very rarely across donors, whereas some public TCRs were present in many individuals. In a later analysis, HLA-associated TCR beta chains were found to be more clonally expanded and to have lower generation probabilities than equally common non-associated chains. Several of the top co-occurrence clusters appeared to be linked to parvovirus B19, influenza, CMV and Epstein-Barr virus, according to a later analysis. Because HLA typing was unavailable for some donors at each locus, only the typed subset was used in association tests. According to a later genetic analysis, donors in an Asian-associated ancestry cluster had fewer N-insertions in productive TCRs than the approximately 670-donor mean. A few of the identified cytomegalovirus-associated TCR beta chains were confirmed in vitro to be specific for cytomegalovirus antigens. The sequencing pipeline was judged likely to have produced a cluster of highly shared sequence variants as a technical artifact. Because counts were too low, roughly 17 rarely observed V segments, including chromosome 9 orphons, were left out of the earlier analysis of 500 to 650 of the donors. A later analysis associated about 17,000 TCR beta sequences with specific HLA alleles at a false discovery rate of 0.05. A further reported finding was that TCR beta sequences accurately predicted the HLA-A and HLA-B alleles for most subjects in the first cohort. The classifier was reported to diagnose cytomegalovirus status with high specificity and sensitivity in both the original cohort and the validation cohort. Correlated functional status among segregating V segments might reflect linkage disequilibrium, but an unknown experimental factor could not be ruled out. Only TCR beta chains were sequenced in this cohort, and the absence of alpha or paired-chain data limited detectable features. The only immune exposure information available for the cohort was CMV serostatus. Most CMV-associated TCR beta chains appeared to be HLA-restricted in a later analysis, and the HLA associations seemed to be driven largely by CMV exposure. An earlier analysis of 587 of the donors showed that most TCR beta V segments appeared in productive rearrangements either about 90% or about 30% of the time, which broadly matched IMGT annotations. When HLA alleles, especially DR and DQ, strongly co-occurred, attributing TCR associations to individual alleles was difficult. It was suggested by the authors that the approach could potentially be generalized to other disease states and immunological phenotypes. Some IMGT-functional V segments, including TRBV6-2 and TRBV6-3, could not be distinguished by the 87-base-pair reads and were therefore excluded.

The library was prepared using the immunoSEQ multiplex PCR assay. For the multiplex PCR, a mixture combining 60 forward primers for TCR Vbeta segments and 13 reverse primers for TCR Jbeta segments was used. The CDR3 region of rearranged TCR beta genes was amplified from genomic DNA with a multiplex PCR assay. Amplified TCR beta libraries were sequenced as 87-base-pair reads on the Illumina HiSeq System. The authors' analysis ran thus. A later analysis tallied about 77 million unique TCR beta chains across the 700 or so repertoires, and around 12 million of those chains were shared by two or more donors. Raw reads were error-corrected and collapsed into unique sequences by a nearest-neighbor algorithm in which closely related sequences were merged to remove PCR and sequencing errors. Alignment of CDR3 sequences to IMGT reference sequences was used to assign V, D and J gene segments. For a sequence to be retained, at least a six-nucleotide match to both a V gene segment and a J gene segment was required. A rearrangement counted as productive if the CDR3 had no stop codons and remained in frame with V and J, and every other rearrangement counted as non-productive. CDR3 was defined by IMGT convention, running from the second conserved V-encoded cysteine to the conserved J-encoded phenylalanine. Sequences without an unambiguous match to a single V gene segment were excluded from the earlier analysis of over 500 of the donors. In an earlier analysis of some 590 of the donors, a V segment was called functional when productive rearrangements were above 56.7%, and segregating when the standard deviation between donors exceeded 5%. A statistical classification framework was built to diagnose cytomegalovirus status from the catalog of TCR beta chain sequences. A later analysis assigned V and J genes by comparing TCR nucleotide sequences with IMGT/GENE-DB human TR gene sequences. Using the TCRdist pipeline, a later analysis assigned CDR3 sequences along with most-parsimonious VDJ recombination scenarios. A later analysis defined each TCR beta chain by its CDR3 amino acid sequence plus V-gene family, and excluded reads lacking a unique V-gene family. In a later analysis, 450 to 600 highly shared, low-generation-probability nucleotide sequences were removed to address suspected cross-contamination and a sequencing artifact. For each public chain, a later analysis derived a clonal expansion index from normalized ranks of inferred template counts within each repertoire. In a later analysis, generation probabilities were computed with a VDJ recombination model fitted to out-of-frame rearrangements, and the resulting probabilities were checked against IGoR. Hypergeometric tests were used in a later analysis to score TCR-TCR, TCR-HLA and TCR-CMV co-occurrence, with a repertoire-size bias correction applied to the TCR pairs. In a later analysis, false discovery rates were estimated by permuting HLA or CMV assignments 20 times. In a later analysis, co-occurring TCRs were grouped using DBSCAN, and TCRdist sequence similarity was added for clustering within HLA-allele-positive subsets. Repertoires with fewer than 30,000 or more than 120,000 public chains were left out of co-occurrence clustering, as were five repertoires with anomalous nucleotide sharing. Held by TCRdb, this immuneACCESS table contains in-frame sequences only and omits some clones. Under half of the omission traces to an unresolved V gene where checked; the cause of the rest is unknown. V and J calls and clone size are those listed in that table; D and trimming were worked out from the DNA. The table for this sample lists 200,000 to 250,000 clones; approximately 81% of them were counted only once. The ten most abundant clones make up about 3% of the sample.

From its cysteine to its phenylalanine, the CDR3 spans 14 amino acids. The entry retains the CDR3 DNA only, 42 bases that are in frame from base 1. V is reduced by 7 bases and J by 4 bases, leaving a spacing of 16 bases between them. As encoded in the germline V gene (reference sequence), CDR1 is MNHEY while CDR2 is SMNVEV. Worth noting for this clone: There is no known antigen for this receptor. Base qualities are not at hand, and no much larger clone is one base apart.

In total, about 650 healthy bone marrow donors made up the cohort. At the time of sampling, all cohort members were nominally healthy, though unrecorded immune exposures were likely present. The donor was CMV seronegative and was included in the group of a few hundred seronegative cohort members. A peripheral blood sample was collected from each donor, and TCR beta sequencing was performed on peripheral blood mononuclear cells. The Qiagen DNeasy Blood Extraction Kit was used to extract genomic DNA from the blood cell samples. Sequenced input: PBMCs. The V and J genes are TRBV27 and TRBJ1-1; 5 matching bases give a weak D call of TRBD1. The sequence came from a man between 25 and 39 years old in good health and CMV-seronegative. The DNA sequence is given as TGTGCCAGCAACCCGCGGCGGGGGAGCACTGAAGCTTTCTTT. It translates to CASNPRRGSTEAFF.